Below are 26 T cell receptor beta chains sequenced from a single sample in a study of cytomegalovirus exposure and HLA in healthy donors. Clones were read by immunoSEQ multiplex PCR, and TCRdb kept only the in-frame ones, dropping some. Among approximately 150,000 clones listed, approximately 87% were seen once. What was sequenced was PBMCs. These receptors came from a woman in her thirties in good health and CMV-seronegative.

This clone was seen once. The gene calls are TRBV30 and TRBJ1-4; a possible D gene is TRBD1 (6 bases). CDR3 length: 12 residues. The V end was cut by 4 bases, the J end by 6 bases, with 9 bases between. Germline CDR1 reads GTSNPN; CDR2 reads SVGIG (reference sequence). The DNA of the CDR3 is TGTGCCTGGACAGGGGTGGATGAAAAACTGTTTTTT. Protein: CAWTGVDEKLFF.

V is TRBV11-2 and J is TRBJ2-2; D not resolved. CDR1 and CDR2 from the germline V gene are SGHAT and FQNNGV. This CDR3 comprises 14 residues. Between the trimmed V and J ends, which lost 2 bases and 2 bases, there was a span of 6 bases. The DNA of the CDR3 is TGTGCCAGCAGCTTAATCCGTAACACCGGGGAGCTGTTTTTT. Translating it yields CASSLIRNTGELFF.

J is TRBJ2-1 and V is TRBV27; the match to TRBD2 covers 10 bases. The CDR3 is 18 amino acids. Trimming took 4 bases from V and 4 from J; bases not matched to a gene: 13. CDR1 and CDR2 from the germline V gene are MNHEY and SMNVEV (reference sequence). CDR3 sequence reads: CASSSFSSGGKGYNEQFF. CDR3 coding DNA: TGTGCCAGCAGTTCTTTCTCTAGCGGGGGAAAGGGGTACAATGAGCAGTTCTTC.

The rearrangement links TRBV7-9 to TRBJ1-1, with 7 positions matching TRBD1. The CDR3 covers 15 residues. V lost 2 bases and J lost 1; bases outside the gene matches: 4. Germline lookup yields CDR1 SEHNR and CDR2 FQNEAQ (reference sequence). CDR3 in DNA: TGTGCCAGCAGCTTACGGGACAGAGGGAACACTGAAGCTTTCTTT. It yields the protein CASSLRDRGNTEAFF.

This sequence joins TRBV19 and TRBJ1-1; D ambiguous. The CDR3 is made up of 13 amino acids. With 0 bases removed from V and 4 bases from J, the gap between germline ends came to 6 bases. In germline, CDR1 is LNHDA, CDR2 SQIVND (reference sequence). Here the CDR3 reads CASSIDRVTEAFF. In DNA form, the CDR3 reads TGTGCCAGTAGTATAGATCGAGTCACTGAAGCTTTCTTT.

The chain carries TRBV11-3 and TRBJ2-2; D unclear. V dropped 3 bases and J dropped 7 bases, with 6 bases sitting between them. Looked up from germline, CDR1 is SGHNT and CDR2 is YENEEA. There are 12 residues in the CDR3. Here the CDR3 DNA reads TGTGCCAGCAGCTTCGGTGGCGGGGAGCTGTTTTTT. Amino acids: CASSFGGGELFF.

The V and J genes are TRBV4-1 and TRBJ1-2; D is unclear. V shed 0 bases and J shed 5 bases, with 13 bases lying between them. There are 15 residues in the CDR3. Germline CDR1 MGHRA, CDR2 YSYEKL. Here the CDR3 DNA reads TGCGCCAGCAGCCAAGAGGCGGTCTCGCGGTATGGCTACACCTTC. It yields the protein CASSQEAVSRYGYTF.

CDR3 amino acids: CASSPPDRGPSNQPQHF. The CDR3 DNA follows: TGTGCCAGCAGCCCACCGGACAGGGGGCCTAGCAATCAGCCCCAGCATTTT. The genes are TRBV7-7 and TRBJ1-5; 11 nucleotides align to TRBD1. CDR3 length: 17 residues. The junction had 6 bases not matched to a gene; V was cut back by 5 bases and J by 0 bases. Germline V gene lookup returns CDR1 SSHAT and CDR2 FNYEAQ (reference sequence).

The chain recombines TRBV5-1 with TRBJ2-5; 10 bases are shared with TRBD1. CDR1 SGHRS and CDR2 YFSETQ come from the germline V gene. Trimming took 6 bases from V and 2 from J; bases not matched to a gene: 4. The CDR3 is 14 amino acids. The CDR3 DNA reads TGCGCCAGCACCCGGGACAGGGGACAAGAGACCCAGTACTTC. Translation gives CASTRDRGQETQYF.

This clone has a handful of counts. The CDR3 nucleotides read TGTGCCAGCAGGGACAGGGGTTCACCCCTCCACTTT. Translation: CASRDRGSPLHF. The chain joins TRBV27 to TRBJ1-6; 9 positions match TRBD1. Germline assignment: CDR1 MNHEY and CDR2 SMNVEV (reference sequence). The CDR3 is 12 amino acids. V lost 6 bases to trimming and J lost 9 bases; unmatched junction nucleotides: 0.

The CDR3 spells CSVVRLNEQFF. For the CDR3, the DNA is TGCAGCGTTGTACGACTCAATGAGCAGTTCTTC. J is TRBJ2-1 and V is TRBV29-1; no definite D call. Trimming removed 4 bases at V and 6 bases at J, with 7 bases between. The CDR3 covers 11 residues. Germline assignment: CDR1 SQVTM and CDR2 ANQGSEA.

The chain links TRBV19 to TRBJ2-7; D gene ambiguous. Germline V CDR1 and CDR2: LNHDA, SQIVND (reference sequence). The V end was cut by 5 bases, the J end by 6 bases, with 17 bases between. CDR3 length equals 14 residues. CDR3 residues: CASSLSSALVEQYF. The CDR3, as DNA: TGTGCCAGTAGTCTAAGCTCCGCCCTAGTCGAGCAGTACTTC.

Turning to this clone: This sample includes further DNA sequences coding for the same CDR3. The chain combines TRBV30 with TRBJ2-7, with 9 bases identical to TRBD1. Germline V gene data show CDR1 as GTSNPN and CDR2 as SVGIG (reference sequence). The trim removed 2 bases at V and 4 bases at J, leaving 6 bases unmatched. The CDR3 runs to 14 residues. CDR3 loop: CAWSTGTGSYEQYF. In DNA form, the CDR3 reads TGTGCCTGGAGTACCGGGACAGGGTCATACGAGCAGTACTTC.

V and J are TRBV19 and TRBJ1-2; D perhaps matches TRBD1 (6 bases). This CDR3 has 15 residues. Germline CDR1 and CDR2: LNHDA and SQIVND (reference sequence). Between the trimmed V and J ends, which lost 1 base and 2 bases, there was a span of 11 bases. The CDR3 loop reads CASSIVFGQNYGYTF. Written as DNA, the CDR3 is TGTGCCAGTAGTATAGTCTTCGGACAGAACTATGGCTACACCTTC. The complete variable domain, with remaining parts taken from reference TRBV19 and TRBJ1-2, reads DGGITQSPKYLFRKEGQNVTLSCEQNLNHDAMYWYRQDPGQGLRLIYYSQIVNDFQKGDIAEGYSVSREKKESFPLTVTSAQKNPTAFYLCASSIVFGQNYGYTFGSGTRLTVV.

In DNA, the CDR3 is TGTGCCAGCAGTTTGGGGGCGGGGGGGCCCTACGAGCAGTACTTC. It yields the protein CASSLGAGGPYEQYF. This sequence joins TRBV27 and TRBJ2-7; 9 bases are a match to TRBD2. There are 15 residues in the CDR3. Germline values: CDR1 MNHEY, CDR2 SMNVEV (reference sequence). V was pared by 3 bases and J by 2 bases, with 5 bases of the junction left unmatched.

The chain links TRBV5-6 to TRBJ1-1; no firm D call. Trimming took off 0 bases at V and 2 bases at J, with 8 bases between the two ends. Germline CDR1 is SGHDT and CDR2 is YYEEEE. The CDR3 loop spans 14 amino acids. DNA of the CDR3: TGTGCCAGCAGCTTGGGGGCGACCAACACTGAAGCTTTCTTT. It yields the protein CASSLGATNTEAFF.

CDR3 nucleotides: TGTGCCAGCAGTTCCAGACAGGGGCAAATTATACCACCCCTCCACTTT. Translated, it gives CASSSRQGQIIPPLHF. The rearrangement joins TRBV7-8 to TRBJ1-6; 8 nucleotides agree with TRBD1. Germline values: CDR1 SGHVS, CDR2 FQNEAQ. The J segment lost 11 bases and the V segment lost 6 bases, leaving 15 bases of the junction unmatched. The CDR3 spans 16 residues.

The chain has TRBV18 and TRBJ1-6; D is unresolved. CDR3 length: 15 residues. The V gene's germline CDR1 is KGHSH and CDR2 LQKENI. V was shortened by 6 bases and J by 7 bases, with 16 bases between the two germline ends. The CDR3: CASSETGSLNSPLHF. CDR3 DNA sequence: TGTGCCAGCTCCGAAACCGGGAGCCTAAATTCACCCCTCCACTTT.

Worth noting for this clone: The junction departs from germline at one end; a sequencing error may be responsible. The chain has TRBV7-8 and TRBJ2-7; 7 bases are shared with TRBD2. Germline values: CDR1 SGHVS, CDR2 FQNEAQ. The CDR3 is 15 residues long. In DNA form, the CDR3 reads TGTGCAAGCAGCTTATACGGGGGGTCAAACTACGAGCAGTACTTC. Amino acid sequence: CASSLYGGSNYEQYF.

The chain couples TRBV11-2 to TRBJ2-7, with 7 bases identical to TRBD1. Germline values: CDR1 SGHAT, CDR2 FQNNGV. This CDR3 has 17 residues. The ends lost 1 base at V and 0 bases at J; junction bases unmatched: 9. DNA for the CDR3: TGTGCCAGCAGCTTAGCCCAAACAGGGGAATACTCCTACGAGCAGTACTTC. Translating gives CASSLAQTGEYSYEQYF.

The chain recombines TRBV2 with TRBJ2-7; TRBD1 matches at 9 bases. The V gene end was trimmed by 6 bases and the J gene end by 2 bases; junction bases not matched to a gene: 5. Germline V gene data show CDR1 as SNHLY and CDR2 as FYNNEI. The CDR3 covers 14 residues. Here the CDR3 reads CASRSGTGTYEQYF. The CDR3, as DNA: TGTGCCAGCAGATCCGGGACAGGGACCTACGAGCAGTACTTC.

This clone was observed a few times. This chain uses TRBV7-2 with TRBJ2-1; D unresolved. CDR1 and CDR2 (germline): SGHTA, FQGNSA. The V gene lost 6 bases and the J gene lost 13 bases, with 16 bases spanning the gap. The CDR3 runs 12 residues. CDR3 protein: CASRTLSSHQFF. As DNA, the CDR3 is TGTGCCAGCAGAACACTTAGCAGCCATCAGTTCTTC.

This clone was seen a handful of times. The V and J genes are TRBV7-9 and TRBJ2-7; D possibly corresponds to TRBD1 (8 bases). This CDR3 is 16 amino acids long. V lost 5 bases and J 4 bases, leaving 21 bases between the germline ends. Germline assignment: CDR1 SEHNR and CDR2 FQNEAQ (reference sequence). CDR3 DNA sequence: TGTGCCAGCAGCGAAAATACAGGGGGGGGAACGTACGAGCAGTACTTC. Amino acid sequence: CASSENTGGGTYEQYF.

The J gene is TRBJ1-5, the V gene TRBV19; 8 bases fit TRBD1. J was trimmed by 0 bases and V by 8 bases; bases with no gene match: 3. The CDR3 totals 14 residues. The germline V gene encodes CDR1 LNHDA and CDR2 SQIVND (reference sequence). CDR3 in DNA: TGTGCCAGTGACAGGGGCTATAGCAATCAGCCCCAGCATTTT. Translation gives CASDRGYSNQPQHF.

The chain joins TRBV5-1 to TRBJ2-2, with D tentatively TRBD1 (5 bases). CDR1 is SGHRS, CDR2 YFSETQ, per germline. Trimming removed 4 bases at V and 3 bases at J, with 16 bases between. The CDR3 is 16 amino acids. The CDR3: CASSPQGRADTGELFF. The DNA for the CDR3 is TGCGCCAGCAGCCCCCAGGGAAGGGCCGACACCGGGGAGCTGTTTTTT.

The CDR3 spells CASSLRTGLSYEQYF. CDR3 DNA: TGTGCCAGCAGCCTTAGGACAGGGCTCTCCTACGAGCAGTACTTC. The J gene is TRBJ2-7, the V gene TRBV7-6; 8 positions agree with TRBD1. The V segment lost 5 bases and the J segment 0 bases; nucleotides outside the gene matches: 6. The CDR3 runs to 15 residues. Germline-derived CDR1 and CDR2 are SGHVS and FNYEAQ.